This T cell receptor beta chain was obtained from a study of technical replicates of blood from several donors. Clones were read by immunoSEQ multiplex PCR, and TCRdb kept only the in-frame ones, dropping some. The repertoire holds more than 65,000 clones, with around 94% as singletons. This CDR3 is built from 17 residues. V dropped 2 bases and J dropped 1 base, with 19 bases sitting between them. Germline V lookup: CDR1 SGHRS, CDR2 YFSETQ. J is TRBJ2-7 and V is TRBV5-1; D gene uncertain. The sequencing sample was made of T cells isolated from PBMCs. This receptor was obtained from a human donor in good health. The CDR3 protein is CASSLSTYTTNSYEQYF. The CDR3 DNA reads TGCGCCAGCAGCTTATCCACTTATACGACAAATTCCTACGAGCAGTACTTC.